This is a list of T cell receptor beta chains from one sample in a study of blood T cell repertoires in COVID-19. The assay was immunoSEQ multiplex PCR, and TCRdb's table has in-frame clones only and misses some. Of approximately 200,000 clones in the sample, less than 90% are singletons; the top ten hold about 4.5%. Sample: PBMCs or T cells enriched from blood (not recorded which). The receptors originated from a woman in her 30s who had been exposed to COVID-19. The CDR3 runs from the conserved cysteine through the conserved F or W. Each record gives: D gene, V gene, J gene, clone size, CDR3 DNA, CDR3 protein. D genes are given only for firm matches. Rows give clone size only sometimes, using once, few, many, or a class for an expanded clone.

D: TRBD1
V: TRBV30
J: TRBJ2-3
size: NA
DNA: TGTGCCTGGAGTGTCGGGACAGGACAAGATACGCAGTATTTT
CDR3: CAWSVGTGQDTQYF

D: NA
V: TRBV5-1
J: TRBJ1-4
size: NA
DNA: TGCGCCAGCAGCCTCGGTAGGGGCACCCCTAATGAAAAACTGTTTTTT
CDR3: CASSLGRGTPNEKLFF

D: TRBD1
V: TRBV7-3
J: TRBJ2-1
size: NA
DNA: TGTGCCAGCAGCAAGACCGGGACAGACTACAATGAGCAGTTCTTC
CDR3: CASSKTGTDYNEQFF

D: NA
V: TRBV9
J: TRBJ2-2
size: NA
DNA: TGTGCCAGCAGCGTACCCTGGGCTAGCCCGGACACCGGGGAGCTGTTTTTT
CDR3: CASSVPWASPDTGELFF

D: NA
V: TRBV19
J: TRBJ1-1
size: NA
DNA: TGTGCCAGTAGTCTTCGGGTAAAGGTTCTTCGAGCTTTCTTT
CDR3: CASSLRVKVLRAFF

D: TRBD2
V: TRBV5-1
J: TRBJ2-3
size: NA
DNA: TGCGCCAGCAGCGGGGGACTAGCGGGGGCCACAGATACGCAGTATTTT
CDR3: CASSGGLAGATDTQYF

D: TRBD1
V: TRBV5-1
J: TRBJ1-1
size: NA
DNA: TGCGCCAGCAGCTTGGTCGGGCAGGGGGGCCTGAACACTGAAGCTTTCTTT
CDR3: CASSLVGQGGLNTEAFF

D: NA
V: TRBV18
J: TRBJ2-2
size: NA
DNA: TGTGCCAGCTCACCATCCACGGGGAACACCGGGGAGCTGTTTTTT
CDR3: CASSPSTGNTGELFF

D: TRBD2
V: TRBV7-8
J: TRBJ2-7
size: NA
DNA: TGTGCCAGCAGCTTTCCAGAGGAAGGTAGCGGGGGATACGAGCAGTACTTC
CDR3: CASSFPEEGSGGYEQYF

D: TRBD1
V: TRBV10-1
J: TRBJ1-1
size: once
DNA: TGCGCCAGCAGTGAAGGGACAGACGGCACTGAAGCTTTCTTT
CDR3: CASSEGTDGTEAFF

D: TRBD2
V: TRBV19
J: TRBJ2-1
size: once
DNA: TGTGCCAGTAGTAAAACGGGGGGGTTGTGGACGAATGAGCAGTTCTTC
CDR3: CASSKTGGLWTNEQFF

D: NA
V: TRBV5-1
J: TRBJ1-5
size: few
DNA: TGCGCCAGCAGCCCAGGGGAGGGCGGTCAGCCCCAGCATTTT
CDR3: CASSPGEGGQPQHF

D: NA
V: TRBV5-1
J: TRBJ2-7
size: medium-sized
DNA: TGCGCCAGCAGCGAGGACTGGGCAGGCTCCGACGAGCAGTACTTC
CDR3: CASSEDWAGSDEQYF

D: TRBD1
V: TRBV5-4
J: TRBJ1-4
size: NA
DNA: TGTGCCAGCAGCACCTCACAGGGGGCGGTTGAAAAACTGTTTTTT
CDR3: CASSTSQGAVEKLFF

D: NA
V: TRBV19
J: TRBJ1-2
size: NA
DNA: TGTGCCAGTAGCCCTCTGGGCGCAGGACTCGTGGGTGGCTACACCTTC
CDR3: CASSPLGAGLVGGYTF

D: NA
V: TRBV19
J: TRBJ2-7
size: NA
DNA: TGTGCCAGTAGTCGACGTGGAGCAACCACTAAAGACGAGCAGTACTTC
CDR3: CASSRRGATTKDEQYF

D: NA
V: TRBV5-6
J: TRBJ1-6
size: once
DNA: TGTGCCAGCAGTTTTCTACAGGGATCTAATTCACCCCTCCACTTT
CDR3: CASSFLQGSNSPLHF

D: NA
V: TRBV6-5
J: TRBJ1-1
size: NA
DNA: TGTGCCAGCACCTCCGGGGAAGGCGGCAACACTGAAGCTTTCTTT
CDR3: CASTSGEGGNTEAFF

D: TRBD2
V: TRBV14
J: TRBJ2-3
size: many
DNA: TGTGCCAGCAGCCCCGGACTAGCGGATCCCCGGGGGCAGTATTTT
CDR3: CASSPGLADPRGQYF

D: NA
V: TRBV30
J: TRBJ1-3
size: NA
DNA: TGTGCCTGGAGTACAGGGTTGGCCTGGGGTGGAAACACCATATATTTT
CDR3: CAWSTGLAWGGNTIYF

D: NA
V: TRBV30
J: TRBJ1-5
size: NA
DNA: TGTGCCTGGACCTCGGGACTGGCCTTGGGCAATCAGCCCCAGCATTTT
CDR3: CAWTSGLALGNQPQHF

D: NA
V: TRBV5-6
J: TRBJ2-2
size: NA
DNA: TGTGCCAGCAGCACGTTTAGTGCCACCGGGGAGCTGTTTTTT
CDR3: CASSTFSATGELFF

D: TRBD1
V: TRBV30
J: TRBJ1-2
size: once
DNA: TGTGCCTGGAGTGCACCCGGGACAGGGCATGGCTACACCTTC
CDR3: CAWSAPGTGHGYTF

D: TRBD2
V: TRBV10-2
J: TRBJ2-3
size: NA
DNA: TGCGCCAGCAGCCACACTAGCGGAGCTTACACAGATACGCAGTATTTT
CDR3: CASSHTSGAYTDTQYF

D: NA
V: TRBV12-5
J: TRBJ2-3
size: NA
DNA: TGTGCTAGTGGTTTGGGGACAGGCCCCGGGGGGCAGTATTTT
CDR3: CASGLGTGPGGQYF

D: NA
V: TRBV5-5
J: TRBJ1-2
size: NA
DNA: TGTGCCAGCAGCCCATCCGGGATCGGACAGCAATACACCTTC
CDR3: CASSPSGIGQQYTF

D: NA
V: TRBV19
J: TRBJ2-6
size: NA
DNA: TGTGCCAGTAGTATTCCGGGACAAACTTACTCTGGGGCCAACGTCCTGACTTTC
CDR3: CASSIPGQTYSGANVLTF

D: NA
V: TRBV3-1/TRBV3-2
J: TRBJ2-3
size: NA
DNA: TGTGCCAGCAGCCAAAGAGCAGATACGCAGTATTTT
CDR3: CASSQRADTQYF

D: TRBD1
V: TRBV5-1
J: TRBJ2-7
size: NA
DNA: TGCGCCAGCAGCTTGGCTGGACAGGGGGCCGAGCAGTACTTC
CDR3: CASSLAGQGAEQYF

D: TRBD1
V: TRBV10-1
J: TRBJ1-2
size: NA
DNA: TGCGCCAGCAGCCCGGGACAGAGCCCGAATGGCTACACCTTC
CDR3: CASSPGQSPNGYTF

D: TRBD1
V: TRBV29-1
J: TRBJ2-3
size: NA
DNA: TGCAGCGTGACCGGGACAGACGATACGCAGTATTTT
CDR3: CSVTGTDDTQYF

D: TRBD2
V: TRBV19
J: TRBJ2-3
size: NA
DNA: TGTGCCAGTAGCACCTGGGGGGGGGACACAGATACGCAGTATTTT
CDR3: CASSTWGGDTDTQYF

D: NA
V: TRBV6-1
J: TRBJ1-1
size: NA
DNA: TGTGCCAGCAGTGAATCAGGGGTTTTGAACACTGAAGCTTTCTTT
CDR3: CASSESGVLNTEAFF

D: NA
V: TRBV20-1
J: TRBJ1-4
size: once
DNA: TGCAGTGCTAGGCCAGGTGAAAAACTGTTTTTT
CDR3: CSARPGEKLFF

D: TRBD1
V: TRBV30
J: TRBJ1-6
size: NA
DNA: TGTGCCTGGAGTTCAGGGGGCCCGGCCCTCCACTTT
CDR3: CAWSSGGPALHF

D: NA
V: TRBV28
J: TRBJ1-6
size: NA
DNA: TGTGCCAGCAGATTTTGGGGCGAGGATTCACCCCTCCACTTT
CDR3: CASRFWGEDSPLHF

D: NA
V: TRBV19
J: TRBJ1-6
size: NA
DNA: TGTGCCAGTAGTGATCGACAGAGTAATTCACCCCTCCACTTT
CDR3: CASSDRQSNSPLHF

D: NA
V: TRBV3-1/TRBV3-2
J: TRBJ1-2
size: NA
DNA: TGTGCCAGCAGCCAAAAAGGACGGGGAGGGAACTATGGCTACACCTTC
CDR3: CASSQKGRGGNYGYTF

D: NA
V: TRBV3-1/TRBV3-2
J: TRBJ1-1
size: NA
DNA: TGTGCCAGCAGCCAAGATTTCGGGGTGGTGGCTTTCTTT
CDR3: CASSQDFGVVAFF

D: TRBD1
V: TRBV28
J: TRBJ1-6
size: NA
DNA: TGTGCCAGCAGCCAAGACAGGGGGCGTTCACCCCTCCACTTT
CDR3: CASSQDRGRSPLHF

D: TRBD1
V: TRBV5-1
J: TRBJ1-6
size: NA
DNA: TGCGCCAGCAGCTTGCGGGATCAGGGGGCGACACCCCTCCACTTT
CDR3: CASSLRDQGATPLHF

D: TRBD1
V: TRBV5-1
J: TRBJ1-4
size: NA
DNA: TGCGCCAGCAGGTGGGGACAGGGCCTACCGGGGAAGGAAAAACTGTTTTTT
CDR3: CASRWGQGLPGKEKLFF

D: NA
V: TRBV2
J: TRBJ2-3
size: NA
DNA: TGTGCCAGCAGTGAAATGACTTTCACAGATACGCAGTATTTT
CDR3: CASSEMTFTDTQYF

D: NA
V: TRBV3-1/TRBV3-2
J: TRBJ2-4
size: NA
DNA: TGTGCCAGCAGCCATCGGCCTGGAGGGGACATTCAGTACTTC
CDR3: CASSHRPGGDIQYF

D: NA
V: TRBV21-1
J: TRBJ2-7
size: NA
DNA: TGTGCCAGCAGCAAAGAGTCCAGGGGGACAGCCAAATCCTACGAGCAGTACTTC
CDR3: CASSKESRGTAKSYEQYF

D: TRBD1
V: TRBV5-1
J: TRBJ2-1
size: NA
DNA: TGCGCCAGCAGCCGCCAGCCCGGGACAGGGGACAATGAGCAGTTCTTC
CDR3: CASSRQPGTGDNEQFF

D: NA
V: TRBV6-5
J: TRBJ2-5
size: few
DNA: TGTGCCAGCAGTTACTCTGGGGGGAGAGAGGTTGGGACCCAGTACTTC
CDR3: CASSYSGGREVGTQYF

D: NA
V: TRBV2
J: TRBJ1-5
size: NA
DNA: TGTGCCAGCAGAAAGGAGATGGTCGGCAATCAGCCCCAGCATTTT
CDR3: CASRKEMVGNQPQHF